One and the same sample provided the 18 T cell receptor beta chains below, sequenced in a study of PD-1 blockade in mismatch repair-deficient tumors (dated by TCRdb to about 2017). The library came from the immunoSEQ multiplex PCR assay. TCRdb re-hosts the immuneACCESS table, in-frame sequences only. Its copies lack some clones; in the studies checked, an unresolved V gene accounts for under half of them, and the cause for the rest is not known. Present in this sample are 30,000 to 45,000 clones, 70% to 90% of which were seen just once. The top ten clonotypes cover around 3.9% of the sample. The sequenced sample was peripheral blood, obtained around 76 weeks after starting pembrolizumab. Receptors were obtained from an adult with mismatch repair-deficient cancer.

V is TRBV19 and J is TRBJ2-2, with 9 bases identical to TRBD2. The germline gives CDR1 LNHDA, CDR2 SQIVND (reference sequence). CDR3 length: 20 amino acids. Trimming at V came to 7 bases and at J to 0 bases, leaving 18 bases not matched to a gene. The CDR3 DNA is TGTGCCAGTACTTTAGGAGCTAGCGGGAACTCTTTAACGAACACCGGGGAGCTGTTTTTT. Its protein is CASTLGASGNSLTNTGELFF.

The V call is TRBV4-2, the J call TRBJ1-1; D is uncertain. Germline CDR1 is LGHNA and CDR2 is YNFKEQ. The CDR3 is 15 amino acids. The germline V and J ends were trimmed by 0 bases and 6 bases, with 14 bases remaining between them. The CDR3 reads CASSQDFLGGSEAFF. In DNA, the CDR3 is TGTGCCAGCAGCCAAGATTTTTTGGGTGGGTCTGAAGCTTTCTTT.

The chain has TRBV11-2 and TRBJ2-1; 7 bases are shared with TRBD2. Germline V gene sequence: CDR1 SGHAT, CDR2 FQNNGV. This CDR3 is built from 15 residues. With V trimmed by 2 bases and J by 7 bases, 8 bases remained unmatched. The CDR3 DNA sequence: TGTGCCAGCAGCTTAAAGCGGGAACGTATTAATGAGCAGTTCTTC. Amino acids: CASSLKRERINEQFF.

J is TRBJ1-1 and V is TRBV7-9, with TRBD1 as a possible D gene (6 bases). The V and J ends lost 0 bases and 1 base respectively, with 12 bases between them. Germline CDR1 is SEHNR and CDR2 is FQNEAQ (reference sequence). The CDR3 has 16 residues. The CDR3 here is CASSLAGGRGNTEAFF. CDR3 nucleotides: TGTGCCAGCAGCTTAGCGGGCGGCAGGGGGAACACTGAAGCTTTCTTT.

This clone was detected only a few times. The chain has TRBV4-1 and TRBJ2-1; D is ambiguous. Trimming took 3 bases from V and 1 from J, leaving 13 bases between them. The germline V gene encodes CDR1 MGHRA and CDR2 YSYEKL. This CDR3 has 16 residues. The CDR3 spells CASSQIDLVSYNEQFF. CDR3 in DNA: TGCGCCAGCAGCCAGATAGACTTGGTATCCTACAATGAGCAGTTCTTC.

This clone was seen just once. The rearrangement links TRBV11-3 to TRBJ1-1; D not certain. Germline CDR1 is SGHNT and CDR2 is YENEEA. This CDR3 comprises 13 residues. The V and J ends lost 1 base and 3 bases respectively, with 6 bases between them. CDR3: CASSLVMDTEAFF. CDR3 DNA: TGTGCCAGCAGCTTAGTAATGGACACTGAAGCTTTCTTT. The whole variable domain, remainder taken from reference TRBV11-3 and TRBJ1-1, is EAGVVQSPRYKIIEKKQPVAFWCNPISGHNTLYWYLQNLGQGPELLIRYENEEAVDDSQLPKDRFSAERLKGVDSTLKIQPAELGDSAVYLCASSLVMDTEAFFGQGTRLTVV.

This sequence joins TRBV2 and TRBJ2-1; TRBD1 matches at 9 bases. The germline gives CDR1 SNHLY, CDR2 FYNNEI. V gave up 6 bases and J gave up 10 bases; unmatched junction bases: 13. The CDR3 totals 15 residues. CDR3 residues: CASRAGDRVAGEQFF. The CDR3 coding sequence is TGTGCCAGCAGGGCGGGGGACAGGGTGGCTGGAGAGCAGTTCTTC. The complete variable domain, with remaining parts taken from reference TRBV2 and TRBJ2-1, reads EPEVTQTPSHQVTQMGQEVILRCVPISNHLYFYWYRQILGQKVEFLVSFYNNEISEKSEIFDDQFSVERPDGSNFTLKIRSTKLEDSAMYFCASRAGDRVAGEQFFGPGTRLTVL.

V is TRBV11-2 and J is TRBJ2-1; D gene ambiguous. This CDR3 has 12 amino acids. Per the germline V gene, CDR1 is SGHAT and CDR2 is FQNNGV. Deletions cut 3 bases from V and 10 bases from J, with 10 bases between. Here the CDR3 DNA reads TGTGCCAGCAGCTTCCCAGCAGGAGAGCAGTTCTTC. Protein: CASSFPAGEQFF.

The rearrangement joins TRBV28 to TRBJ1-5; 11 nucleotides align to TRBD1. Trimming took 6 bases from V and 6 from J; bases not matched to a gene: 4. CDR1 is MDHEN and CDR2 is SYDVKM in the germline V gene. The CDR3 spans 14 residues. Written as DNA, the CDR3 is TGTGCCAGCAGCCACGGACAGGGGGCTCAGCCCCAGCATTTT. Translation gives CASSHGQGAQPQHF.

A single count supports this clone. V gene TRBV5-1 combines with J gene TRBJ2-3, with TRBD2 matching 13 bases. The ends lost 3 bases at V and 0 bases at J; junction bases unmatched: 10. Germline values: CDR1 SGHRS, CDR2 YFSETQ. The CDR3 spans 19 residues. CDR3 sequence: CASSSPRLAGGTSTDTQYF. Here the CDR3 DNA reads TGCGCCAGCAGCTCTCCCAGACTAGCGGGAGGTACTAGCACAGATACGCAGTATTTT.

This chain uses TRBV2 with TRBJ2-1; 10 bases match TRBD1. CDR3 length: 16 amino acids. Per the germline V gene, CDR1 is SNHLY and CDR2 is FYNNEI. The ends lost 6 bases at V and 1 base at J; junction bases unmatched: 6. The CDR3, as DNA: TGTGCCAGCAGCGACGGACAGGGGGGATCCTACAATGAGCAGTTCTTC. Residues: CASSDGQGGSYNEQFF.

This clone ranks as medium-sized. The chain combines TRBV27 with TRBJ2-1; 8 nucleotides agree with TRBD2. The J segment lost 5 bases and the V segment lost 4 bases, leaving 7 bases of the junction unmatched. The CDR3 extends over 15 amino acids. Germline V gene lookup returns CDR1 MNHEY and CDR2 SMNVEV (reference sequence). The CDR3 protein is CASSSPGLVNNEQFF. DNA for the CDR3: TGTGCCAGCAGTTCCCCGGGACTAGTTAACAATGAGCAGTTCTTC.

This clone was observed a few times. The chain joins TRBV28 to TRBJ1-1; D is undetermined. CDR3 length: 16 residues. V gave up 2 bases and J gave up 0 bases, with 13 bases separating them. Germline V lookup: CDR1 MDHEN, CDR2 SYDVKM. The CDR3 nucleotides read TGTGCCAGCAGTTTAACCCTCCGGAACCTGAACACTGAAGCTTTCTTT. Protein: CASSLTLRNLNTEAFF.

This clone was seen a handful of times. The chain is built from TRBV11-3 and TRBJ2-6; D uncertain. V shed 1 base and J shed 1 base, with 8 bases lying between them. The CDR3 sequence is 16 residues long. Germline values: CDR1 SGHNT, CDR2 YENEEA. The CDR3 DNA sequence: TGTGCCAGCAGCTTAGCGGGTGGGTCTGGGGCCAACGTCCTGACTTTC. Encoded protein: CASSLAGGSGANVLTF.

V gene TRBV25-1 combines with J gene TRBJ2-7; no clear D. Trimming left V 4 bases short and J 3 bases short, with 7 bases between. Germline loops: CDR1 MGHDK, CDR2 SYGVNS. This CDR3 is built from 12 residues. CDR3 residues: CASSGPYYEQYF. CDR3 coding DNA: TGTGCCAGCAGTGGCCCCTACTACGAGCAGTACTTC.

This clone occurred once. This sequence joins TRBV5-4 and TRBJ1-1; no clear D gene. Germline CDR1 and CDR2: SGHNT and YYREEE (reference sequence). Trimming stripped 0 bases from V and 5 bases from J, with 11 bases between. This CDR3 is 14 amino acids long. This CDR3 reads CASSLESLGTEAFF. The CDR3, as DNA: TGTGCCAGCAGCTTGGAAAGCCTGGGGACTGAAGCTTTCTTT.

V usage is TRBV30 and J usage is TRBJ2-7; D unresolved. Germline V gene sequence: CDR1 GTSNPN, CDR2 SVGIG (reference sequence). The V end lost 0 bases, the J end lost 5 bases, and 8 bases lay between the germline ends. This CDR3 comprises 12 residues. The CDR3 is CAWSVQGNEQYF. The CDR3 DNA follows: TGTGCCTGGAGTGTACAAGGGAACGAGCAGTACTTC.

The chain links TRBV9 to TRBJ2-4; maybe TRBD2 (5 bases). The CDR3 totals 16 residues. V was clipped by 4 bases and J by 9 bases, with 23 bases between them. CDR1 and CDR2 from the germline V gene are SGDLS and YYNGEE. The CDR3 loop reads CASSRRSVPTEGIQYF. The CDR3 DNA sequence: TGTGCCAGCAGCCGCCGTAGCGTTCCCACCGAGGGCATTCAGTACTTC.